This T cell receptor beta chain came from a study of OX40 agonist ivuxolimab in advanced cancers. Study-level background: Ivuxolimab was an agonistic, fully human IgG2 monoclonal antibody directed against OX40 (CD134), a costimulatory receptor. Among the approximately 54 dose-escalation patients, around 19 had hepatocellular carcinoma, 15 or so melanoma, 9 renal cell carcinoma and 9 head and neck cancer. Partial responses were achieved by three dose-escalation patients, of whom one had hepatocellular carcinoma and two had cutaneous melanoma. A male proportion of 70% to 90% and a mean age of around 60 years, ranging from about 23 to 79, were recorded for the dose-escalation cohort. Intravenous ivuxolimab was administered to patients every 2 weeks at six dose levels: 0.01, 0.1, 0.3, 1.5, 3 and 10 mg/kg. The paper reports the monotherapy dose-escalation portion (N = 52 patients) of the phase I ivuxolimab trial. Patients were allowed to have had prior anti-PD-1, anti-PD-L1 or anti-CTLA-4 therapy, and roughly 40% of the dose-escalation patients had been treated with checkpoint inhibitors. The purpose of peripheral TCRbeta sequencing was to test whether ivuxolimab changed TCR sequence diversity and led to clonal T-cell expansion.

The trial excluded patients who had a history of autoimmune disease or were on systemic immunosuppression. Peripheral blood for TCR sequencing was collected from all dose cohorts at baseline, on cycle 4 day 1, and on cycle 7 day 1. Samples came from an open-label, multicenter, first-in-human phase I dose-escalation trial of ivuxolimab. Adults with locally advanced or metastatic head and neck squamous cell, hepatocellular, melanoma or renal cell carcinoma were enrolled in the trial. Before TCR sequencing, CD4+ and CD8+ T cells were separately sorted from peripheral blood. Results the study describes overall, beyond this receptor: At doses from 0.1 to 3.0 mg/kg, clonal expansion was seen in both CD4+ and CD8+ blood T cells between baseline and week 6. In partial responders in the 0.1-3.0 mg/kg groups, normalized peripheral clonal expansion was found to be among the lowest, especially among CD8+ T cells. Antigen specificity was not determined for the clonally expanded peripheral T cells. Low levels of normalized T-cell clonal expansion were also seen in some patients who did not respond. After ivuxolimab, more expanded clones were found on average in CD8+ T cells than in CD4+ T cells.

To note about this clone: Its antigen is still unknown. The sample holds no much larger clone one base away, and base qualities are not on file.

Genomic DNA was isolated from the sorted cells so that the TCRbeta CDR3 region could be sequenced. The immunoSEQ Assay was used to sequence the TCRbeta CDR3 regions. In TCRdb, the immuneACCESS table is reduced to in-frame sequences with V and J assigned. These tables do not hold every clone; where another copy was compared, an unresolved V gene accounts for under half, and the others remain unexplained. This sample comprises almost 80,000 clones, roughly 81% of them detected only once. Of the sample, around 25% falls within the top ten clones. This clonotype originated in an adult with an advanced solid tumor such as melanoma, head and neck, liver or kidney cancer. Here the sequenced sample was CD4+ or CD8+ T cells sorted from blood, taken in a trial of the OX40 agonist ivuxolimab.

The nucleotides read TGTGCCTGGAGTCGAGAGGAAGGCACTGAAGCTTTCTTT. It specifies CAWSREEGTEAFF. The receptor chain draws on TRBV30 and TRBJ1-1; the D gene is unclear. Sequences GTSNPN (CDR1) and SVGIG (CDR2) are obtained from the germline V gene (reference sequence). Trimming removed 2 bases from V and 4 bases from J, leaving 11 bases between the germline ends. Reading from cysteine to phenylalanine, the CDR3 counts 13 amino acids. CDR3 DNA only is kept here, 39 bases in frame from base 1.